Presented here are 21 T cell receptor beta chains from one specimen sequenced in a study of blood T cell repertoires in COVID-19. Repertoires were generated with immunoSEQ multiplex PCR, while TCRdb's copy carries only in-frame clones and drops some. The table records around 250,000 clones, roughly four fifths of them present only once. The sample was PBMCs or T cells enriched from blood (not recorded which). Source of these receptors: a man aged 30 to 39 with acute COVID-19.

The rearrangement links TRBV3-1 (or the pseudogene TRBV3-2) to TRBJ2-2; D unclear. The germline V gene has CDR1 LGHDT and CDR2 YNNKEL (reference sequence). This CDR3 is built from 14 residues. V was shortened by 6 bases and J by 0 bases, with 8 bases between the two germline ends. The CDR3 loop reads CASRLLANTGELFF. The CDR3 DNA sequence: TGTGCCAGCAGACTCCTCGCGAACACCGGGGAGCTGTTTTTT.

The chain recombines TRBV6-5 with TRBJ2-2, with D possibly matching TRBD1 (6 bases). Germline CDR1 MNHEY, CDR2 SVGAGI. The CDR3 runs to 14 residues. V was pared by 2 bases and J by 4 bases, with 8 bases between. DNA of the CDR3: TGTGCCAGCAGTTACCAGGGGCGCACCGGGGAGCTGTTTTTT. The encoded protein is CASSYQGRTGELFF.

The V gene is TRBV5-4, the J gene TRBJ1-6; 9 bases line up with TRBD1. Germline CDR1 reads SGHNT; CDR2 reads YYREEE (reference sequence). This CDR3 spans 13 amino acids. After removal of 4 bases from V and 8 bases from J, the junction contained 1 base not matched to a gene. The CDR3 spells CASSRDRDSPLHF. CDR3 bases: TGTGCCAGCAGCCGGGACAGGGATTCACCCCTCCACTTT. Based on the CDR3 plus reference TRBV5-4 and TRBJ1-6, the full variable domain is ETGVTQSPTHLIKTRGQQVTLRCSSQSGHNTVSWYQQALGQGPQFIFQYYREEENGRGNFPPRFSGLQFPNYSSELNVNALELDDSALYLCASSRDRDSPLHFGNGTRLTVT.

This rearrangement joins TRBV5-4 to TRBJ2-7; 13 nucleotides agree with TRBD2. The CDR3 length is 16 residues. In germline, CDR1 is SGHNT, CDR2 YYREEE (reference sequence). The V gene end was trimmed by 4 bases and the J gene end by 4 bases; junction bases not matched to a gene: 8. The CDR3 here is CASSPMGLAGTYEQYV. For the CDR3, the DNA is TGTGCCAGCAGCCCGATGGGACTAGCGGGAACATACGAGCAGTACGTC.

The sample holds one count of this clone. Relative to the germline gene, one junction end is altered; a read error may explain this. This chain uses TRBV5-1 with TRBJ2-3; D might be TRBD2 (5 bases). The germline V gene encodes CDR1 SGHRS and CDR2 YFSETQ. This CDR3 comprises 15 residues. The CDR3 loop is CASSPAGRFTDTPYF. DNA for the CDR3: TGTGCCAGCAGCCCCGCTGGGAGATTCACAGATACGCCGTATTTT.

CDR3 sequence (DNA): TGTGCCAGCAGTGGGACACAGGATGGCTACACCTTC. Translated, it gives CASSGTQDGYTF. The rearrangement links TRBV28 to TRBJ1-2, with D maybe TRBD1 (6 bases). This CDR3 is 12 amino acids long. Germline CDR1 MDHEN, CDR2 SYDVKM. V was pared by 5 bases and J by 6 bases, with 10 bases between.

This clone was seen only a few times. The CDR3 DNA is TGTGCCAGCAGCTCTGGACACGACCAGCATTTT. This translates into CASSSGHDQHF. The V call is TRBV7-8, the J call TRBJ1-5; a weak D match, TRBD1 (5 bases). Germline V gene lookup returns CDR1 SGHVS and CDR2 FQNEAQ. Trimming left V 4 bases short and J 12 bases short, with 10 bases between. The CDR3 has 11 residues. Full variable domain (missing parts from reference TRBV7-8 and TRBJ1-5): GAGVSQSPRYKVAKRGQDVALRCDPISGHVSLFWYQQALGQGPEFLTYFQNEAQLDKSGLPSDRFFAERPEGSVSTLKIQRTQQEDSAVYLCASSSGHDQHFGDGTRLSIL.

Here the CDR3 DNA reads TGTGCCAGCAGCTCCCGGACTAGCGGGAGGCTCGAGCAGTTCTTC. It codes for CASSSRTSGRLEQFF. The rearrangement links TRBV7-2 to TRBJ2-1; 14 bases match TRBD2. In germline, CDR1 is SGHTA, CDR2 FQGNSA. V shed 4 bases and J 10 bases; nucleotides not matched to a gene: 6. This CDR3 region has 15 residues.

The chain employs TRBV10-1 and TRBJ2-3, with D possibly matching TRBD1 (5 bases). This CDR3 comprises 15 residues. Trimming removed 0 bases at V and 1 base at J, with 8 bases between. Per the germline V gene, CDR1 is WNHNN and CDR2 is SYGVQD (reference sequence). CDR3 sequence reads: CASSESGAGTDTQYF. CDR3 nucleotides: TGCGCCAGCAGTGAGTCTGGGGCAGGCACAGATACGCAGTATTTT.

V gene TRBV12-3 or TRBV12-4 combines with J gene TRBJ2-2, with TRBD1 as a possible D gene (6 bases). The germline V and J ends were trimmed by 8 bases and 5 bases, with 9 bases remaining between them. The CDR3 runs 12 residues. The CDR3 here is CASYTGTGELFF. CDR3 bases: TGTGCCAGCTATACAGGGACCGGGGAGCTGTTTTTT.

The chain joins TRBV9 to TRBJ2-1, with D perhaps TRBD1 (5 bases). V lost 4 bases, J lost 4 bases, and 9 bases lay in between. Germline loops: CDR1 SGDLS, CDR2 YYNGEE. CDR3 length equals 13 residues. The CDR3 bases are TGTGCCAGCAGCAGACAGTTATACAATGAGCAGTTCTTC. Amino acid sequence: CASSRQLYNEQFF. Variable domain in full (rest from reference TRBV9 and TRBJ2-1): DSGVTQTPKHLITATGQRVTLRCSPRSGDLSVYWYQQSLDQGLQFLIQYYNGEERAKGNILERFSAQQFPDLHSELNLSSLELGDSALYFCASSRQLYNEQFFGPGTRLTVL.

This clone has just one count. The chain carries TRBV28 and TRBJ1-1; TRBD1 agrees at 9 bases. The CDR3 is made up of 13 amino acids. J gave up 7 bases and V 4 bases, and 4 bases lay outside the gene matches. Germline loops: CDR1 MDHEN, CDR2 SYDVKM. CDR3 protein: CASSSRQGDEAFF. CDR3 DNA sequence: TGTGCCAGCAGTTCGAGACAGGGGGATGAAGCTTTCTTT.

V gene TRBV7-2 combines with J gene TRBJ2-6, with D possibly matching TRBD1 (5 bases). CDR3 length: 14 amino acids. Germline lookup yields CDR1 SGHTA and CDR2 FQGNSA. Trimming pared 4 bases from V and 1 base from J, leaving 5 bases between. In DNA form, the CDR3 reads TGTGCCAGCAGCTCAGGGTCTGGGGCCAACGTCCTGACTTTC. This sequence encodes CASSSGSGANVLTF.

The chain carries TRBV28 and TRBJ1-5; tentatively, D is TRBD1 (5 bases). From germline, CDR1 is MDHEN and CDR2 SYDVKM. The CDR3 loop spans 15 amino acids. Deletions cut 6 bases from V and 8 bases from J, with 20 bases between. CDR3 sequence reads: CASRPTPDSYEPQHF. The CDR3, as DNA: TGTGCCAGCAGACCTACCCCTGACAGTTATGAGCCCCAGCATTTT. Full variable domain (missing parts from reference TRBV28 and TRBJ1-5): DVKVTQSSRYLVKRTGEKVFLECVQDMDHENMFWYRQDPGLGLRLIYFSYDVKMKEKGDIPEGYSVSREKKERFSLILESASTNQTSMYLCASRPTPDSYEPQHFGDGTRLSIL.

This chain connects TRBV15 to TRBJ1-2; 9 nucleotides agree with TRBD1. The germline V gene encodes CDR1 LNHNV and CDR2 YYDKDF (reference sequence). The J segment lost 3 bases and the V segment lost 3 bases, leaving 14 bases of the junction unmatched. The CDR3 is made up of 18 amino acids. The CDR3 sequence is CATSSEAGTGNRYYGYTF. The CDR3 DNA sequence: TGTGCCACCAGCAGTGAGGCCGGGACAGGGAACAGGTACTATGGCTACACCTTC.

V usage is TRBV3-1 (or the pseudogene TRBV3-2) and J usage is TRBJ1-1; 8 bases match TRBD1. The CDR3 runs to 12 residues. Per the germline V gene, CDR1 is LGHDT and CDR2 is YNNKEL (reference sequence). The V gene end was trimmed by 4 bases and the J gene end by 8 bases; junction bases not matched to a gene: 3. The chain's CDR3 is CASSPRDREAFF. For the CDR3, the DNA is TGTGCCAGCAGCCCCCGGGACAGGGAAGCTTTCTTT.

The rearrangement uses TRBV6-6 and TRBJ2-5, with TRBD2 matching over 10 bases. After removal of 6 bases from V and 8 bases from J, the junction contained 6 bases not matched to a gene. CDR3 length: 13 residues. CDR1 is MNHNY, CDR2 SVGAGI, per germline (reference sequence). The CDR3 spells CASSRTSGQTQYF. DNA for the CDR3: TGTGCCAGCAGCAGGACTAGCGGTCAAACCCAGTACTTC.

This clone showed up just a few times. The gene calls are TRBV11-2 and TRBJ1-3, with 7 bases matching TRBD1. Unmatched junction bases numbered 2, after V lost 1 base and J lost 2 bases. The germline V gene encodes CDR1 SGHAT and CDR2 FQNNGV. This CDR3 is built from 15 residues. This CDR3 reads CASSLAGTAGNTIYF. In nucleotides, the CDR3 is TGTGCCAGCAGCTTAGCAGGGACAGCTGGAAACACCATATATTTT. The full variable domain, rest sourced from reference TRBV11-2 and TRBJ1-3, is EAGVAQSPRYKIIEKRQSVAFWCNPISGHATLYWYQQILGQGPKLLIQFQNNGVVDDSQLPKDRFSAERLKGVDSTLKIQPAKLEDSAVYLCASSLAGTAGNTIYFGEGSWLTVV.

This rearrangement joins TRBV30 to TRBJ1-1; D uncertain. Trimming pared 4 bases from V and 0 bases from J, leaving 6 bases between. This CDR3 contains 12 residues. Germline lookup yields CDR1 GTSNPN and CDR2 SVGIG (reference sequence). CDR3 sequence reads: CAWTSLNTEAFF. CDR3 in DNA: TGTGCCTGGACCTCTCTGAACACTGAAGCTTTCTTT.

The sample holds one count of this clone. V gene TRBV7-3 combines with J gene TRBJ2-1; tentative D call: TRBD2 (6 bases). V dropped 5 bases and J dropped 5 bases, with 16 bases sitting between them. This CDR3 has 15 amino acids. Germline CDR1 reads SGHTA; CDR2 reads FQGTGA. The CDR3 is CASSPRLGRNNEQFF. The CDR3 region has the DNA TGTGCCAGCAGCCCACGACTAGGAAGAAACAATGAGCAGTTCTTC.

J is TRBJ1-5 and V is TRBV27; no firm D call. CDR3 size: 14 residues. Trimming pared 3 bases from V and 4 bases from J, leaving 10 bases between. CDR1 and CDR2 from the germline V gene are MNHEY and SMNVEV (reference sequence). CDR3 loop: CASSFYPGNQPQHF. The DNA for the CDR3 is TGTGCCAGCAGTTTCTACCCGGGAAATCAGCCCCAGCATTTT.